The clone carrying this T cell receptor (beta chain) was detected a few times. Its specificity is not known. The libraries were made with immunoSEQ v3.0 at survey level. Sequencing was performed with immunoSEQ multiplex PCR; in TCRdb, only in-frame clones are kept and a portion is missing. This table holds some 21,000 clones, 70% to 80% found once. The data were taken from a study of long-term antiretroviral therapy in people with HIV. General study findings and limits: Post-ART samples showed increased diversity that remained below transplant donor control levels.

Germline loops: CDR1 LNHDA, CDR2 SQIVND (reference sequence). V gave up 6 bases and J gave up 5 bases, with 10 bases separating them. The CDR3 sequence is 12 residues long. The chain has TRBV19 and TRBJ1-2; the D gene is possibly TRBD1 (5 bases). This specimen was unsorted PBMCs, taken 1.7 to 1.8 years before starting antiretroviral therapy. This clonotype was sampled from a woman between 40 and 55 years old with HIV. Written as DNA, the CDR3 is TGTGCCAGTAGGGGGACTTCTTATGGCTACACCTTC. Encoded protein: CASRGTSYGYTF.